Sequencing of this T cell receptor beta chain was carried out in a study of T cell responses to AZD1222 COVID-19 vaccine. Repertoires were generated with immunoSEQ multiplex PCR, while TCRdb's copy carries only in-frame clones and drops some. This sample has roughly 170,000 clones; 90% to 95% occur once, and the top ten carry around 1.6%. The source is an adult who received the AZD1222 COVID-19 vaccine. Source: peripheral blood, taken 28 days after the second AZD1222 dose.

This chain's CDR3 is CASSYSENWGEQFF. As DNA, the CDR3 is TGTGCCAGCAGTTACTCGGAAAACTGGGGTGAGCAGTTCTTC. V is TRBV6-6 and J is TRBJ2-1; unclear D gene. The CDR3 length is 14 residues. Trimming cost V 0 bases and J 9 bases, with 12 bases left between them. CDR1 is MNHNY, CDR2 SVGAGI, per germline (reference sequence).